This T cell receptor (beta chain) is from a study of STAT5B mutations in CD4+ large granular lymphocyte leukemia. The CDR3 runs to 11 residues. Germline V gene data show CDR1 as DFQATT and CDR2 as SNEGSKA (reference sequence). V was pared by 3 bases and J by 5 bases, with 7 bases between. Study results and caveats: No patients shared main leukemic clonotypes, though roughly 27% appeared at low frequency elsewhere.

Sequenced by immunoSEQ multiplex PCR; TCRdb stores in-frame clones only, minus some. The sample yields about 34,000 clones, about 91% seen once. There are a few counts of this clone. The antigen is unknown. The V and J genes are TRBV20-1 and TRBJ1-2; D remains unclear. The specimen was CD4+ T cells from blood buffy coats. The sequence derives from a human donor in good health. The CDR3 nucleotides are TGCAGTGCTAGGAGGGAATATGGCTACACCTTC. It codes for CSARREYGYTF.